The clone carrying this T cell receptor beta chain appeared many times. Unique molecular identifiers were incorporated when the TCRbeta library was constructed. Each CDR3 protein is one row after TCRdb ran MiXCR on the PCR reads. The data hold approximately 640,000 distinct CDR3 sequences, with around a sixth observed a single time. This CDR3 is built from 15 residues. The germline V gene encodes CDR1 SGHTA and CDR2 FQGNSA. Trimming removed 1 base at V and 5 bases at J, with 11 bases between. This entry belongs to a study of T-cell reconstitution after alpha-beta-depleted transplantation in children. The TCR originated in a human donor who donated a stem cell graft to a child with acute myeloid leukemia. The sequencing used PBMCs from the stem cell graft donor, collected from the stem cell graft. The chain is built from TRBV7-2 and TRBJ2-2, with a weak D call TRBD1 (5 bases). CDR3 protein: CASSLDNRSTGELFF. In nucleotides, the CDR3 is TGTGCCAGCAGCTTAGACAACAGGAGTACCGGGGAGCTGTTTTTT.